What follows describes a single T cell receptor (beta chain). The CDR3 loop spans 14 amino acids. Trimming pared 4 bases from V and 3 bases from J, leaving 11 bases between. CDR1 and CDR2 (germline): SGHVS, FNYEAQ. This sample was taken from a study of blood T cell repertoires in COVID-19. As for the study in general: Italy, Spain and the United States were the sources of the convalescent and acute COVID-19 samples.

Authors' analysis steps: Estimation of nucleated cell counts relied on the amplification of reference gene primers. TCRdb's table, derived via immunoSEQ multiplex PCR, lists solely in-frame clones and lacks some. V, J and clone size were drawn from that table, and D and trimming were deduced from the DNA. The table has around 370,000 clones, around 90% seen once. This receptor was obtained from a young man with active or convalescent COVID-19. What was sequenced was peripheral blood. The chain combines TRBV7-6 with TRBJ2-3; tentatively, D is TRBD1 (5 bases). The CDR3 bases are TGTGCCAGCAGCTCGCAGGGATTTACAGATACGCAGTATTTT. It is translated as CASSSQGFTDTQYF.